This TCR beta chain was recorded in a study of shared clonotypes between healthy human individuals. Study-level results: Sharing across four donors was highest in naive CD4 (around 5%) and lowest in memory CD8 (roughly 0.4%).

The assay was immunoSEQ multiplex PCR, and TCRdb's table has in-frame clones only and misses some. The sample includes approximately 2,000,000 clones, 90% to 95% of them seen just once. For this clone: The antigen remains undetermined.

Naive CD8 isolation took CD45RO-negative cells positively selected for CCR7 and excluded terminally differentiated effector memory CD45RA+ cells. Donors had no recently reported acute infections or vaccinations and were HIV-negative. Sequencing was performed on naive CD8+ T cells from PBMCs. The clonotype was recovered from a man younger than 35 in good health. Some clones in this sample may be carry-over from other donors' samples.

The CDR3 DNA reads as TGCGCCAGCAATATTTCAGTCGCTGGGGCCAACGTCCTGACTTTC. Its protein is CASNISVAGANVLTF. The chain joins TRBV10-1 to TRBJ2-6; no clear D. Between the trimmed V and J ends, which lost 7 bases and 2 bases, there was a span of 12 bases. The V gene's germline CDR1 is WNHNN and CDR2 SYGVQD (reference sequence). The length of the CDR3 is 15 residues.